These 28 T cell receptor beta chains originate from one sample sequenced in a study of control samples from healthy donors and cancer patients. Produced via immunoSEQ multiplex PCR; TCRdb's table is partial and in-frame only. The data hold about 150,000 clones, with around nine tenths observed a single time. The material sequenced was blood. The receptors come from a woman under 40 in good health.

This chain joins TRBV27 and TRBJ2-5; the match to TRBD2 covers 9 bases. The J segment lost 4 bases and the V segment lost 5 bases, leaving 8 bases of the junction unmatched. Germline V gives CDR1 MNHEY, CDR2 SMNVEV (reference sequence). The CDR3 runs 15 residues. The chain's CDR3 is CASSVIAGALETQYF. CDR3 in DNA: TGTGCCAGCAGTGTAATAGCGGGAGCTTTAGAGACCCAGTACTTC.

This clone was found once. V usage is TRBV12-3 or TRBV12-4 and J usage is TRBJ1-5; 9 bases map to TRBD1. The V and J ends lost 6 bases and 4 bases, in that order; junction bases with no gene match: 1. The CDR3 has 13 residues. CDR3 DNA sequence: TGTGCCAGCAGACAGGGGGCTAATCAGCCCCAGCATTTT. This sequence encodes CASRQGANQPQHF.

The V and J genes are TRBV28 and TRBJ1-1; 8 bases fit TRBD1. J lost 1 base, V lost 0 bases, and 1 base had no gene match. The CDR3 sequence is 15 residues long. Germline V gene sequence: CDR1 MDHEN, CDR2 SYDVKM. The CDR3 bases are TGTGCCAGCAGTTTATGGACAGGGGAGAACACTGAAGCTTTCTTT. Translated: CASSLWTGENTEAFF.

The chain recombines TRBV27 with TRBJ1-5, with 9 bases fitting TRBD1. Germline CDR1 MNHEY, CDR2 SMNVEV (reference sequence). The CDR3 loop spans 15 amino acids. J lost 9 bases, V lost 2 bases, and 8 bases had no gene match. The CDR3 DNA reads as TGTGCCAGCAGTTTAAGCGGGACAGGGCACCCGCCCCAGCATTTT. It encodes CASSLSGTGHPPQHF.

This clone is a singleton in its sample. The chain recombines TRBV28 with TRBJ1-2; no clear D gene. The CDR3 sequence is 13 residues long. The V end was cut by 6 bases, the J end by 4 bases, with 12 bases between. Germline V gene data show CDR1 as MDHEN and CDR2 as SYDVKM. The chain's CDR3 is CASRLDGSYGYTF. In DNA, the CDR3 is TGTGCCAGCAGATTGGACGGCTCCTATGGCTACACCTTC.

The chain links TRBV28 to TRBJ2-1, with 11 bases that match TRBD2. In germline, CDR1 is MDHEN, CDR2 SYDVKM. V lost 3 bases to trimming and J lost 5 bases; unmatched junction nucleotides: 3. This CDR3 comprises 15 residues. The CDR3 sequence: CASSFGTSGNNEQFF. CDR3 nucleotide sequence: TGTGCCAGCAGTTTCGGGACTAGCGGTAACAATGAGCAGTTCTTC.

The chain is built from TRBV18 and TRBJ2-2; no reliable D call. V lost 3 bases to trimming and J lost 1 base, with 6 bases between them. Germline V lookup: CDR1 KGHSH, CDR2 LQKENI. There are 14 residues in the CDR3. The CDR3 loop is CASSPFGNTGELFF. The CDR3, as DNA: TGTGCCAGCTCACCCTTTGGGAACACCGGGGAGCTGTTTTTT.

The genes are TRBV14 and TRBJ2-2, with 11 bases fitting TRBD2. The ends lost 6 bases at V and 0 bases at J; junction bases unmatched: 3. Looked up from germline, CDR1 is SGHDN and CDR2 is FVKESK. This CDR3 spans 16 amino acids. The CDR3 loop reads CASRRLAGPNTGELFF. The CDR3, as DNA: TGTGCCAGCAGGAGACTAGCGGGGCCGAACACCGGGGAGCTGTTTTTT.

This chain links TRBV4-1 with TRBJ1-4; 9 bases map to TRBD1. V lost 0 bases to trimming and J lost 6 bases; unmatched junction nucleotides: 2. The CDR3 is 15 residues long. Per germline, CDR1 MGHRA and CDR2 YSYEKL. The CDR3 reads CASSQEGQGDEKLFF. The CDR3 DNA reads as TGCGCCAGCAGCCAAGAGGGACAGGGTGATGAAAAACTGTTTTTT.

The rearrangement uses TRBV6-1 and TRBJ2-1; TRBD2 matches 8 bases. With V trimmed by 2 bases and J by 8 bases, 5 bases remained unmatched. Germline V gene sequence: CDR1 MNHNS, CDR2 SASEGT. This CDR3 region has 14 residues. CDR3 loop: CASSETIGGDEQFF. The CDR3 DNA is TGTGCCAGCAGTGAAACAATCGGGGGGGATGAGCAGTTCTTC.

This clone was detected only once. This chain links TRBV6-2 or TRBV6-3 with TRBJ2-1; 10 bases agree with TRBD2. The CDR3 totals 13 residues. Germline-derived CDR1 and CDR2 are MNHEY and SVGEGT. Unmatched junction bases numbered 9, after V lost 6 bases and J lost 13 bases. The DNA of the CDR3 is TGTGCCAGCAGCCCCCAGCGGGAGGGCAAACAGTTCTTC. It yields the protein CASSPQREGKQFF.

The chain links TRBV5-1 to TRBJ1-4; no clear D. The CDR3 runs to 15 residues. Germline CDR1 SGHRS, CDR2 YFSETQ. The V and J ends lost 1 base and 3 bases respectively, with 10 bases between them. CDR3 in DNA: TGCGCCAGCAGCTTGTCAGCGTCTTCTAATGAAAAACTGTTTTTT. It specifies CASSLSASSNEKLFF.

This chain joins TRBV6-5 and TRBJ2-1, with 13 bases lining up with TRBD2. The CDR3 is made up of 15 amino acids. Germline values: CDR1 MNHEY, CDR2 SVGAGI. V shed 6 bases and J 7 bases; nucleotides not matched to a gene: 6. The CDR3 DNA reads TGTGCCAGCAGCGGACTAGCGGGAGTGTGGAATGAGCAGTTCTTC. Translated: CASSGLAGVWNEQFF.

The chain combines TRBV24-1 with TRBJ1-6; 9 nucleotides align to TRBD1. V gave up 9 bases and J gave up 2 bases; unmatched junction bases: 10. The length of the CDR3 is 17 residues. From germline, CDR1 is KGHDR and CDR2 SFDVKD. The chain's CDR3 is CATHTGQGKPYNSPLHF. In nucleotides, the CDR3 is TGTGCCACCCACACAGGACAGGGGAAGCCCTATAATTCACCCCTCCACTTT.

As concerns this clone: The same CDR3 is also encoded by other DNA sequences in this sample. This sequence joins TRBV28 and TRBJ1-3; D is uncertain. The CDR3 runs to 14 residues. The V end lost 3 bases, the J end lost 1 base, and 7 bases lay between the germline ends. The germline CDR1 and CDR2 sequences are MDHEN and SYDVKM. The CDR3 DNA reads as TGTGCCAGCAGTTTCGGTGGGTCTGGAAACACCATATATTTT. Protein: CASSFGGSGNTIYF.

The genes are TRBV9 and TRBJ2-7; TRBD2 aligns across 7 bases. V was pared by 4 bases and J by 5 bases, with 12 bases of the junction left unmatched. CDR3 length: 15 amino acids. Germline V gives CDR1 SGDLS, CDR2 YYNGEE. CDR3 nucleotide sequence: TGTGCCAGCAGCTTAAGCGGGACTACCCGCGACGAGCAGTACTTC. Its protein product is CASSLSGTTRDEQYF.

The chain's CDR3 is CSVPVGYNEQFF. As DNA, the CDR3 is TGCAGCGTCCCTGTAGGGTACAATGAGCAGTTCTTC. The chain has TRBV29-1 and TRBJ2-1; D ambiguous. CDR3 size: 12 residues. Trimming took off 6 bases at V and 4 bases at J, with 10 bases between the two ends. CDR1 and CDR2 (germline): SQVTM, ANQGSEA.

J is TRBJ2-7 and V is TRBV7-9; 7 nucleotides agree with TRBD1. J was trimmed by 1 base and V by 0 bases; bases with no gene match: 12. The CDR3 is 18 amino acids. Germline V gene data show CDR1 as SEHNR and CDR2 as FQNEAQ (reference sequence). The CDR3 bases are TGTGCCAGCAGCTTAGCGCGGTTCGACAGGGAATTTTCCTACGAGCAGTACTTC. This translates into CASSLARFDREFSYEQYF.

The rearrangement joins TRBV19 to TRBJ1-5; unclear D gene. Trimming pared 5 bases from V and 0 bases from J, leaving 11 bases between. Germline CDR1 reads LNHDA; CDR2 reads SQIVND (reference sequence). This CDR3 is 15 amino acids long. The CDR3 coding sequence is TGTGCCAGTAGTTACCGGTTATCTAGCAATCAGCCCCAGCATTTT. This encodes CASSYRLSSNQPQHF.

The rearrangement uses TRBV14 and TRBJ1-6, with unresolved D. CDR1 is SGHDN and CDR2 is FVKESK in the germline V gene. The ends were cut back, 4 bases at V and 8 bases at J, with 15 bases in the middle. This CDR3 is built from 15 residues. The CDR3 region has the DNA TGTGCCAGCAGCCTGGACTTGGCCGGGTATTCACCCCTCCACTTT. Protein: CASSLDLAGYSPLHF.

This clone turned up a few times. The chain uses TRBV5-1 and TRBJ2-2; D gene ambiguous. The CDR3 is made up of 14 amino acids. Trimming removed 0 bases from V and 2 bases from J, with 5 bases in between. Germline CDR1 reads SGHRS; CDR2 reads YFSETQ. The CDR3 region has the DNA TGCGCCAGCAGCTTGGGTCGAAACACCGGGGAGCTGTTTTTT. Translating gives CASSLGRNTGELFF.

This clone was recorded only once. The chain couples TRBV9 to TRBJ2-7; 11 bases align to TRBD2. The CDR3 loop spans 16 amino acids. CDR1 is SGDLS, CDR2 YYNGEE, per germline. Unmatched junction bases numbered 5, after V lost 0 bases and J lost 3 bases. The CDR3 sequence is CASSVGGLAGGYEQYF. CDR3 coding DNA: TGTGCCAGCAGCGTAGGGGGGCTAGCGGGAGGCTACGAGCAGTACTTC.

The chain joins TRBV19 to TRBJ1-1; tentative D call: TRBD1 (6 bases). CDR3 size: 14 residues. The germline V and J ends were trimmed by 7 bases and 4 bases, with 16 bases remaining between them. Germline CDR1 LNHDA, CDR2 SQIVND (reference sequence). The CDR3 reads CASTSLTGPTEAFF. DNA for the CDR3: TGTGCCAGTACCTCATTAACAGGGCCCACTGAAGCTTTCTTT. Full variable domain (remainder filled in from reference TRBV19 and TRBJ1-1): DGGITQSPKYLFRKEGQNVTLSCEQNLNHDAMYWYRQDPGQGLRLIYYSQIVNDFQKGDIAEGYSVSREKKESFPLTVTSAQKNPTAFYLCASTSLTGPTEAFFGQGTRLTVV.

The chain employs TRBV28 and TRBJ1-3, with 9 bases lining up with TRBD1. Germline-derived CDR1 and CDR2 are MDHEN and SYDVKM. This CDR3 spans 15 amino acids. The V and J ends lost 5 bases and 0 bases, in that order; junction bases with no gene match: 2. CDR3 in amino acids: CASSPTGGSGNTIYF. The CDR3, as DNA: TGTGCCAGCAGTCCGACAGGGGGCTCTGGAAACACCATATATTTT.

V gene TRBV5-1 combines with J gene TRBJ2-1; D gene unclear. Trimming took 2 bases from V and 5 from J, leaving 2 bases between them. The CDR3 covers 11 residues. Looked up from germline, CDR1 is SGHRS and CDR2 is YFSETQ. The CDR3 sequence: CASSFHNEQFF. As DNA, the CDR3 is TGCGCCAGCAGCTTCCACAATGAGCAGTTCTTC.

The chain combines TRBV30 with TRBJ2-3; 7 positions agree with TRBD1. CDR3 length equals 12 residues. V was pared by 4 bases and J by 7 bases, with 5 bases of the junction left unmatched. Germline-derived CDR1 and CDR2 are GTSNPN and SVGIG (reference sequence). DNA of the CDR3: TGTGCCTGGAACAGGGGCCCAAATACGCAGTATTTT. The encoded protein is CAWNRGPNTQYF.

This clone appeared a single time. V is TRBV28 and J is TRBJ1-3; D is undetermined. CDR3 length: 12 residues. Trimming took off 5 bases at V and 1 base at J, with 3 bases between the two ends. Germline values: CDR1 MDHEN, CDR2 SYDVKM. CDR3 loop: CASSHSGNTIYF. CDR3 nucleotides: TGTGCCAGCAGTCATTCTGGAAACACCATATATTTT.

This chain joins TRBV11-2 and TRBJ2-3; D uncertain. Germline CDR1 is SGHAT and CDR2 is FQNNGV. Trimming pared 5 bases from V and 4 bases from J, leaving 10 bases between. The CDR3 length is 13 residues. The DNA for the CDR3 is TGTGCCAGCAGCCTTGGGCCGGCAGATACGCAGTATTTT. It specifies CASSLGPADTQYF.